These 7 T cell receptor beta chains were sequenced from one sample in a study of T-cell memory formation after mild COVID-19. TCRdb re-analysed the 5' RACE reads in MiXCR, keeping a single row per CDR3 protein. The repertoire has roughly 350,000 distinct CDR3 sequences, approximately 29% of them found once; the top ten carry about 13%. The sample was PBMCs or a T cell subset sorted from them (not recorded which). These receptors were collected from an adult woman who had mild COVID-19 (a few samples of this study predate the infection). Cell type and time point are not known.

The chain couples TRBV9 to TRBJ1-1, with TRBD1 matching 7 bases. The germline gives CDR1 SGDLS, CDR2 YYNGEE. This CDR3 is 15 amino acids long. V lost 1 base and J lost 5; bases outside the gene matches: 8. Here the CDR3 reads CASSVLHTGETEAFF. Here the CDR3 DNA reads TGTGCCAGCAGCGTACTTCATACAGGGGAGACTGAAGCTTTCTTT.

There are a few counts of this clonotype. DNA for the CDR3: TGTGCCAGCAGCTTGGACATCGCCTACGAGCAGTACTTC. Translation: CASSLDIAYEQYF. The rearrangement joins TRBV11-2 to TRBJ2-7; TRBD1 is a possible D gene (5 bases). This CDR3 region has 13 residues. V was clipped by 3 bases and J by 2 bases, with 8 bases between them. CDR1 SGHAT and CDR2 FQNNGV come from the germline V gene.

The rearrangement joins TRBV10-3 to TRBJ1-1; D call uncertain. Germline loops: CDR1 ENHRY, CDR2 SYGVKD. Trimming cost V 3 bases and J 1 base, with 3 bases left between them. The CDR3 loop spans 12 amino acids. CDR3 amino acids: CAISDWNTEAFF. The CDR3, as DNA: TGTGCCATCAGTGATTGGAACACTGAAGCTTTCTTT.

This chain joins TRBV5-1 and TRBJ2-5; possible D gene TRBD1, 6 bases. CDR3 size: 15 residues. Germline CDR1 and CDR2: SGHRS and YFSETQ. V lost 1 base and J lost 0, with 10 bases in between. The CDR3 bases are TGCGCCAGCAGCTTGTGGACAGAGTACCAAGAGACCCAGTACTTC. Translating gives CASSLWTEYQETQYF.

V gene TRBV4-3 combines with J gene TRBJ1-1; tentatively, D is TRBD1 (6 bases). In germline, CDR1 is LGHNA, CDR2 YSLEER. This CDR3 contains 16 residues. The ends were cut back, 8 bases at V and 0 bases at J, with 19 bases in the middle. CDR3 residues: CASSRAAGALNTEAFF. Written as DNA, the CDR3 is TGCGCCAGCTCCCGAGCGGCAGGGGCGTTGAACACTGAAGCTTTCTTT.

J is TRBJ2-7 and V is TRBV29-1; D remains unclear. Trimming removed 4 bases at V and 2 bases at J, with 9 bases between. CDR1 SQVTM and CDR2 ANQGSEA come from the germline V gene. The CDR3 covers 12 residues. This chain's CDR3 is CSVGVGTYEQYF. The CDR3, as DNA: TGCAGCGTTGGAGTGGGGACCTACGAGCAGTACTTC.

V gene TRBV10-3 combines with J gene TRBJ1-2; the D gene is possibly TRBD1 (5 bases). The CDR3 extends over 12 amino acids. Trimming removed 4 bases at V and 5 bases at J, with 8 bases between. Germline CDR1 is ENHRY and CDR2 is SYGVKD. The CDR3 nucleotides read TGTGCCATCAGTGCTGGGGGTTATGGCTACACCTTC. Its translation is CAISAGGYGYTF.